The 27 T cell receptor beta chains given below trace back to one sample, sequenced in a study of OX40 agonist ivuxolimab in advanced cancers. Assay: immunoSEQ multiplex PCR; the TCRdb copy retains only in-frame clones and omits some. The table lists about 73,000 clones, around nine tenths of them singletons. The sequenced sample was CD4+ or CD8+ T cells sorted from blood, obtained in a trial of the OX40 agonist ivuxolimab. These receptors all come from an adult with an advanced solid tumor such as melanoma, head and neck, liver or kidney cancer.

This chain joins TRBV18 and TRBJ2-2; TRBD2 might be the D (5 bases). Deletions cut 1 base from V and 0 bases from J, with 12 bases between. CDR3 length: 17 residues. Germline V gene data show CDR1 as KGHSH and CDR2 as LQKENI. The CDR3 nucleotides are TGTGCCAGCTCACCACGGTCCGAGGGAACGAACACCGGGGAGCTGTTTTTT. It encodes CASSPRSEGTNTGELFF.

This rearrangement joins TRBV5-1 to TRBJ2-3; TRBD2 matches at 7 bases. The germline V gene has CDR1 SGHRS and CDR2 YFSETQ. CDR3 length: 15 amino acids. V trimming: 0 bases; J trimming: 4 bases; junction bases outside the gene matches: 5. The CDR3 nucleotides are TGCGCCAGCAGCTTGGTTAGCGGGCCCGCAGATACGCAGTATTTT. This sequence encodes CASSLVSGPADTQYF.

The rearrangement joins TRBV5-1 to TRBJ1-2; no clear D gene. The V gene lost 0 bases and the J gene lost 4 bases, with 7 bases spanning the gap. Germline V gene lookup returns CDR1 SGHRS and CDR2 YFSETQ. This CDR3 contains 13 residues. CDR3 loop: CASSLARSYGYTF. Here the CDR3 DNA reads TGCGCCAGCAGCTTGGCGAGAAGCTATGGCTACACCTTC.

The chain uses TRBV5-1 and TRBJ2-7; a possible D gene is TRBD1 (6 bases). Germline V gives CDR1 SGHRS, CDR2 YFSETQ. Trimming took 2 bases from V and 2 from J, leaving 8 bases between them. This CDR3 spans 13 amino acids. The CDR3 loop is CASSFGQTYEQYF. CDR3 DNA sequence: TGCGCCAGCAGCTTCGGACAGACCTACGAGCAGTACTTC.

J is TRBJ2-6 and V is TRBV6-1; 16 positions match TRBD2. Trimming removed 4 bases from V and 4 bases from J; junction bases left unmatched: 4. From germline, CDR1 is MNHNS and CDR2 SASEGT. This CDR3 is 18 amino acids long. CDR3 loop: CASSVGLAGGLGANVLTF. DNA of the CDR3: TGTGCCAGCAGTGTGGGACTAGCGGGGGGGCTGGGGGCCAACGTCCTGACTTTC.

The J gene is TRBJ1-5, the V gene TRBV6-1; perhaps TRBD1 as D (5 bases). CDR1 MNHNS and CDR2 SASEGT come from the germline V gene. Trimming took 6 bases from V and 6 from J, leaving 15 bases between them. The CDR3 loop spans 14 amino acids. The CDR3 spells CASSATDAGQPQHF. The DNA of the CDR3 is TGTGCCAGCAGCGCGACAGACGCTGGTCAGCCCCAGCATTTT.

In its sample, this clone was seen a few times. The rearrangement uses TRBV11-2 and TRBJ2-2, with D tentatively TRBD2 (5 bases). Per germline, CDR1 SGHAT and CDR2 FQNNGV. CDR3 size: 16 residues. V was cut by 8 bases and J by 5 bases, with 21 bases left in between. The DNA of the CDR3 is TGTGCCAGCCTCGCCGTGGGCGCGGGCCCAACCGGGGAGCTGTTTTTT. Amino acid sequence: CASLAVGAGPTGELFF.

This chain links TRBV6-5 with TRBJ1-5; TRBD1 aligns across 12 bases. This CDR3 is 15 amino acids long. The trim removed 6 bases at V and 1 base at J, leaving 1 base unmatched. In germline, CDR1 is MNHEY, CDR2 SVGAGI. The CDR3 bases are TGTGCCAGCAGCGGGACAGGGGGCAGCAATCAGCCCCAGCATTTT. It specifies CASSGTGGSNQPQHF.

The rearrangement links TRBV19 to TRBJ1-4, with D maybe TRBD1 (5 bases). Trimming took off 8 bases at V and 2 bases at J, with 12 bases between the two ends. The CDR3 covers 14 residues. CDR1 and CDR2 from the germline V gene are LNHDA and SQIVND (reference sequence). The CDR3 bases are TGTGCCAGTGGTGCGGGGCTCACTAATGAAAAACTGTTTTTT. It encodes CASGAGLTNEKLFF.

The chain couples TRBV28 to TRBJ1-2; D is possibly TRBD1 (6 bases). The CDR3 runs to 12 residues. V was shortened by 4 bases and J by 8 bases, with 11 bases between the two germline ends. Germline loops: CDR1 MDHEN, CDR2 SYDVKM. The CDR3 spells CASSSQGRGYTF. The CDR3 DNA is TGTGCCAGCAGTTCACAGGGTCGGGGCTACACCTTC.

This clone was seen a single time. The chain combines TRBV25-1 with TRBJ1-6; D remains ambiguous. Per the germline V gene, CDR1 is MGHDK and CDR2 is SYGVNS. V lost 3 bases, J lost 2 bases, and 8 bases lay in between. This CDR3 spans 15 amino acids. DNA for the CDR3: TGTGCCAGCAGTGACCAATCCACCTATAATTCACCCCTCCACTTT. Translating gives CASSDQSTYNSPLHF.

This clone has a handful of counts. This sequence joins TRBV20-1 and TRBJ1-1; 7 bases line up with TRBD1. CDR3 length equals 11 residues. From germline, CDR1 is DFQATT and CDR2 SNEGSKA (reference sequence). V shed 2 bases, J shed 6 bases, and the junction held 0 bases outside the gene matches. This chain's CDR3 is CSARQGAEAFF. CDR3 nucleotide sequence: TGCAGTGCTAGACAGGGGGCTGAAGCTTTCTTT.

The chain has TRBV18 and TRBJ2-7; the D gene is possibly TRBD1 (5 bases). Germline loops: CDR1 KGHSH, CDR2 LQKENI. This CDR3 has 15 residues. The V end lost 2 bases, the J end lost 0 bases, and 11 bases lay between the germline ends. The CDR3 nucleotides read TGTGCCAGCTCACCATCGGACATCCTCTCCTACGAGCAGTACTTC. It is translated as CASSPSDILSYEQYF. Together with reference TRBV18 and TRBJ2-7, the CDR3 gives the full variable domain: NAGVMQNPRHLVRRRGQEARLRCSPMKGHSHVYWYRQLPEEGLKFMVYLQKENIIDESGMPKERFSAEFPKEGPSILRIQQVVRGDSAAYFCASSPSDILSYEQYFGPGTRLTVT.

The V and J genes are TRBV5-6 and TRBJ1-2; a possible D gene is TRBD1 (6 bases). There are 14 residues in the CDR3. The germline V and J ends were trimmed by 4 bases and 4 bases, with 14 bases remaining between them. Germline V gene lookup returns CDR1 SGHDT and CDR2 YYEEEE. CDR3 amino acids: CASSIGGAGYGYTF. CDR3 bases: TGTGCCAGCAGCATTGGGGGCGCGGGCTATGGCTACACCTTC. The full variable domain, in which reference TRBV5-6 and TRBJ1-2 provide the parts outside the CDR3, is DAGVTQSPTHLIKTRGQQVTLRCSPKSGHDTVSWYQQALGQGPQFIFQYYEEEERQRGNFPDRFSGHQFPNYSSELNVNALLLGDSALYLCASSIGGAGYGYTFGSGTRLTVV.

This clone came up once. The chain couples TRBV11-2 to TRBJ2-1; D is unclear. CDR1 is SGHAT and CDR2 is FQNNGV in the germline V gene. CDR3 length: 14 residues. Trimming shortened V by 1 base and J by 3 bases, and 7 bases separated the two germline ends. The CDR3, as DNA: TGTGCCAGCAGCTTAGCAGGTGGCTACAATGAGCAGTTCTTC. As protein: CASSLAGGYNEQFF. The full variable domain, with the rest looked up from reference TRBV11-2 and TRBJ2-1, is EAGVAQSPRYKIIEKRQSVAFWCNPISGHATLYWYQQILGQGPKLLIQFQNNGVVDDSQLPKDRFSAERLKGVDSTLKIQPAKLEDSAVYLCASSLAGGYNEQFFGPGTRLTVL.

The V and J genes are TRBV28 and TRBJ2-7, with 7 bases that match TRBD1. Per germline, CDR1 MDHEN and CDR2 SYDVKM. Germline trimming cut 4 bases from V and 6 bases from J; bases unmatched to any gene: 6. This CDR3 contains 13 residues. CDR3 in DNA: TGTGCCAGCAGTTCCGCACAGGGGTCCGAGCAGTACTTC. Its translation is CASSSAQGSEQYF.

The chain has TRBV19 and TRBJ1-1; maybe TRBD1 (5 bases). Germline lookup yields CDR1 LNHDA and CDR2 SQIVND (reference sequence). Trimming stripped 5 bases from V and 6 bases from J, with 13 bases between. The CDR3 has 13 amino acids. The CDR3 coding sequence is TGTGCCAGTAGTCCCGGCAGGGTCGCTGAAGCTTTCTTT. Its translation: CASSPGRVAEAFF.

The V call is TRBV4-1, the J call TRBJ2-3; D possibly matches TRBD1 or TRBD2 (5 bases each). The CDR3 totals 15 residues. V lost 0 bases, J lost 2 bases, and 9 bases lay in between. CDR1 MGHRA and CDR2 YSYEKL come from the germline V gene. The CDR3 loop reads CASSQDRGSTDTQYF. In DNA form, the CDR3 reads TGCGCCAGCAGCCAAGATCGGGGCTCCACAGATACGCAGTATTTT.

The chain couples TRBV5-6 to TRBJ2-2; 10 bases fit TRBD2. V gave up 2 bases and J gave up 5 bases; unmatched junction bases: 6. This CDR3 is 16 amino acids long. CDR1 is SGHDT and CDR2 is YYEEEE in the germline V gene. CDR3 region: CASSLRLAGMTGELFF. CDR3 DNA sequence: TGTGCCAGCAGCTTACGACTAGCGGGTATGACCGGGGAGCTGTTTTTT.

In its sample, this clone is medium-sized (0.01 to 0.1%). J is TRBJ1-2 and V is TRBV7-2; no firm D call. The V gene's germline CDR1 is SGHTA and CDR2 FQGNSA. This CDR3 is built from 13 residues. V was pared by 7 bases and J by 8 bases, with 17 bases between. The CDR3 DNA follows: TGTGCCAGCACCTCCGACGGGCCGGGAGGCTACACCTTC. It translates to CASTSDGPGGYTF. The full variable domain, completed using reference TRBV7-2 and TRBJ1-2, is GAGVSQSPSNKVTEKGKDVELRCDPISGHTALYWYRQSLGQGLEFLIYFQGNSAPDKSGLPSDRFSAERTGGSVSTLTIQRTQQEDSAVYLCASTSDGPGGYTFGSGTRLTVV.

V gene TRBV6-6 combines with J gene TRBJ1-1; TRBD1 agrees at 8 bases. Germline trimming cut 6 bases from V and 7 bases from J; bases unmatched to any gene: 13. This CDR3 contains 15 residues. The germline gives CDR1 MNHNY, CDR2 SVGAGI (reference sequence). The DNA of the CDR3 is TGTGCCAGCAGCCAGGGACAGGAGGTCCGATTTGAAGCTTTCTTT. It yields the protein CASSQGQEVRFEAFF.

The gene calls are TRBV5-4 and TRBJ1-2, with D maybe TRBD1 (5 bases). Germline CDR1 is SGHNT and CDR2 is YYREEE (reference sequence). V gave up 4 bases and J gave up 4 bases, with 20 bases separating them. The CDR3 is made up of 16 amino acids. In DNA form, the CDR3 reads TGTGCCAGCAGCCCCAGGGCCGGGGGAGGTGGCTATGGCTACACCTTC. Its translation: CASSPRAGGGGYGYTF.

The chain couples TRBV5-8 to TRBJ1-3, with D possibly being TRBD1 (5 bases). The CDR3 is 14 residues long. Germline loops: CDR1 SGHTS, CDR2 YDEGEE. Between the trimmed V and J ends, which lost 5 bases and 3 bases, there was a span of 12 bases. The CDR3 DNA follows: TGTGCCAGCAGAAACCGGGACGGTGGAAACACCATATATTTT. Encoded protein: CASRNRDGGNTIYF.

The chain is built from TRBV30 and TRBJ1-3; D is unclear. CDR1 is GTSNPN, CDR2 SVGIG, per germline (reference sequence). This CDR3 comprises 16 residues. Trimming stripped 0 bases from V and 0 bases from J, with 12 bases between. The CDR3 DNA sequence: TGTGCCTGGAGTGTACCACAGATTAACTCTGGAAACACCATATATTTT. Encoded protein: CAWSVPQINSGNTIYF. The variable domain in full, completed from reference TRBV30 and TRBJ1-3, reads SQTIHQWPATLVQPVGSPLSLECTVEGTSNPNLYWYRQAAGRGLQLLFYSVGIGQISSEVPQNLSASRPQDRQFILSSKKLLLSDSGFYLCAWSVPQINSGNTIYFGEGSWLTVV.

The CDR3 sequence: CASSFSPVGFTEAFF. As DNA, the CDR3 is TGTGCCAGCAGTTTCTCGCCGGTAGGTTTCACTGAAGCTTTCTTT. The chain uses TRBV28 and TRBJ1-1; D unclear. The V and J ends lost 3 bases and 4 bases respectively, with 15 bases between them. Per the germline V gene, CDR1 is MDHEN and CDR2 is SYDVKM. The CDR3 runs to 15 residues.

This chain uses TRBV30 with TRBJ2-7, with TRBD2 identical over 13 bases. J gave up 4 bases and V 1 base, and 4 bases lay outside the gene matches. The CDR3 sequence is 15 residues long. Germline CDR1 GTSNPN, CDR2 SVGIG (reference sequence). CDR3: CAWSGTSGSMYEQYF. In nucleotides, the CDR3 is TGTGCCTGGAGTGGGACTAGCGGGAGTATGTACGAGCAGTACTTC.

The V gene is TRBV6-6, the J gene TRBJ2-1, with unresolved D. CDR1 MNHNY and CDR2 SVGAGI come from the germline V gene (reference sequence). The CDR3 sequence is 11 residues long. V lost 5 bases and J lost 10, with 9 bases in between. CDR3 protein: CASSRDIEQFF. The CDR3 nucleotides read TGTGCCAGCAGTCGCGACATAGAGCAGTTCTTC.